This TCR beta chain appears in the sequencing data of a study of blood T cell repertoires in COVID-19. Turning to the study itself: Donors in the United States, Italy and Spain gave samples during acute or convalescent COVID-19. T cells, B-cell-depleted T cells, or PBMCs supplied cDNA or gDNA.

Authors' methods: Cell counts per sample came from amplifying reference gene primers. The data were produced by immunoSEQ multiplex PCR, yet TCRdb's version contains in-frame clones alone and is incomplete. That table supplies the V and J calls and clone size; D and trimming were determined from the DNA. Of more than 200,000 clones listed, nearly 90% were seen once; the top ten hold roughly 3%. CDR1 is MRHNA and CDR2 is SNTAGT in the germline V gene. Trimming cost V 0 bases and J 4 bases, with 13 bases left between them. This CDR3 has 16 residues. Sequenced sample: peripheral blood. This TCR was sampled from a man in his late teens or twenties with active or convalescent COVID-19. The chain has TRBV6-4 and TRBJ2-1, with a possible D match to TRBD1 (6 bases). CDR3 nucleotide sequence: TGTGCCAGCAGTGACTCGATTGGACAGCCGTACAATGAGCAGTTCTTC. Encoded protein: CASSDSIGQPYNEQFF.